The clone carrying this TCR beta chain turned up a few times. What it recognizes is unknown. These data belong to a study of regulatory T cells in long-lasting Graves disease. Time point of the sample: newly diagnosed GD, antithyroid drugs for less than 3 months. There was RNA extracted from PBMCs, and the TCR library was made from it. Patients met American Thyroid Association criteria for Graves' disease. Arm-PCR of CDR3 regions with iRepertoire HTBI primers generated TCR beta libraries. TCRdb analysed the multiplex PCR reads with MiXCR anew, one entry per CDR3 protein. This sample has 300,000 to 400,000 distinct CDR3 sequences, with roughly 17% found just once. CDR1 and CDR2 (germline): SQVTM, ANQGSEA. Deletions cut 6 bases from V and 4 bases from J, with 14 bases between. There are 13 residues in the CDR3. Regarding the study as a whole: Whereas new patients shared 800 to 1,000 public clonotypes, persistent patients shared more, at about 2,700.

The data were also submitted as part of a second study, on T cells in Graves' hyperthyroidism and ophthalmopathy. That source adds: Subjects aged 18 to 65 presented with newly diagnosed hyperthyroidism of less than 2 months' duration.

The V and J genes are TRBV29-1 and TRBJ2-3; D is perhaps TRBD1 (5 bases). Sequences were derived from peripheral blood mononuclear cells (PBMCs), sampled at new diagnosis, from a patient treated with antithyroid drugs. The sequence derives from a man aged 35 to 55 with Graves disease. The CDR3 region is CSVGITGPDTQYF. The CDR3 nucleotides read TGCAGCGTGGGGATTACAGGTCCAGATACGCAGTATTTT.